This TCR beta chain was documented in a study of blood T cell repertoires in COVID-19. With 5 bases removed from V and 0 bases from J, the gap between germline ends came to 11 bases. CDR3 length: 14 amino acids. CDR1 and CDR2 (germline): SQVTM, ANQGSEA. This table comes from immunoSEQ multiplex PCR, and its TCRdb copy is limited to in-frame clones, with some not included. The data hold 150,000 to 200,000 clones, with more than 65% observed a single time. This chain connects TRBV29-1 to TRBJ1-3; D possibly corresponds to TRBD1 (5 bases). Specimen: PBMCs or T cells enriched from blood (not recorded which). This receptor was identified in a man aged 45-60 years who had recovered from COVID-19. CDR3 DNA: TGCAGCGTTTTAGACAGCCACTCTGGAAACACCATATATTTT. Protein: CSVLDSHSGNTIYF.